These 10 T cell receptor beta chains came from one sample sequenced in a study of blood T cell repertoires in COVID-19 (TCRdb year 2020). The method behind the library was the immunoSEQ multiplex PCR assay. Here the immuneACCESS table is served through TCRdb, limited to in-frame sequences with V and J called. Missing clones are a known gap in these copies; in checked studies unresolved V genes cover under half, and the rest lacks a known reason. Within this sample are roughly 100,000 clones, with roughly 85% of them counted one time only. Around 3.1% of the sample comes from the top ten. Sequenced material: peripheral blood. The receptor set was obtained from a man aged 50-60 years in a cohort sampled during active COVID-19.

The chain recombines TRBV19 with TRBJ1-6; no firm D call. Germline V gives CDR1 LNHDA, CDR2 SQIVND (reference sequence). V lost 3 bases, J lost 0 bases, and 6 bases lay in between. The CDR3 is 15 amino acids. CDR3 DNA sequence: TGTGCCAGTAGTATTGGGAGCTCCTATAATTCACCCCTCCACTTT. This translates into CASSIGSSYNSPLHF.

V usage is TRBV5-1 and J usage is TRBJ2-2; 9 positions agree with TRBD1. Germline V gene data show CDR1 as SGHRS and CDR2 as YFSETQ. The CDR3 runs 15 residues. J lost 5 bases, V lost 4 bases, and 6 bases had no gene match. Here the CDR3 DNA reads TGCGCCAGCAGCCCCTCCGGGACAGGGACCGGGGAGCTGTTTTTT. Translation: CASSPSGTGTGELFF.

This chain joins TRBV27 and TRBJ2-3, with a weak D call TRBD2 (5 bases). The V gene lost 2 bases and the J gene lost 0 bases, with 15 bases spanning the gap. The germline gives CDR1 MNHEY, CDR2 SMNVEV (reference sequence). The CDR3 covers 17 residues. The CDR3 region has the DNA TGTGCCAGCAGTTTAGGACGGGGAACCACTAGCACAGATACGCAGTATTTT. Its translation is CASSLGRGTTSTDTQYF.

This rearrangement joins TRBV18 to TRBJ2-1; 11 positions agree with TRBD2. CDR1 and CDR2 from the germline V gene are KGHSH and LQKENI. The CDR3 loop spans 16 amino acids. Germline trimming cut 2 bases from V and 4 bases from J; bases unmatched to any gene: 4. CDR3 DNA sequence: TGTGCCAGCTCACCATATAGCGGGGGGGCTTACAATGAGCAGTTCTTC. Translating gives CASSPYSGGAYNEQFF. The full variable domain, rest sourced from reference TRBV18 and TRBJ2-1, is NAGVMQNPRHLVRRRGQEARLRCSPMKGHSHVYWYRQLPEEGLKFMVYLQKENIIDESGMPKERFSAEFPKEGPSILRIQQVVRGDSAAYFCASSPYSGGAYNEQFFGPGTRLTVL.

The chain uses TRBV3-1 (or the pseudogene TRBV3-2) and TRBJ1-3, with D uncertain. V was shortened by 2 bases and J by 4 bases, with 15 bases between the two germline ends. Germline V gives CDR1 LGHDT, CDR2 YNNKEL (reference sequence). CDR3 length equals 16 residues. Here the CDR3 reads CASSQRGGVTGNTIYF. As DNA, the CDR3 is TGTGCCAGCAGCCAACGTGGAGGAGTGACCGGAAACACCATATATTTT.

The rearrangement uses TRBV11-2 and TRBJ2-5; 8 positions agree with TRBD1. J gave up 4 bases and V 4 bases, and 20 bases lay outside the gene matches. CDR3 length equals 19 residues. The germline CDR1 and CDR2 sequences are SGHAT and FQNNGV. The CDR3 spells CASSSTGTGRSSLRETQYF. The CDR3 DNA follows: TGTGCCAGCAGCTCAACCGGGACAGGCAGGAGTTCGTTGAGAGAGACCCAGTACTTC.

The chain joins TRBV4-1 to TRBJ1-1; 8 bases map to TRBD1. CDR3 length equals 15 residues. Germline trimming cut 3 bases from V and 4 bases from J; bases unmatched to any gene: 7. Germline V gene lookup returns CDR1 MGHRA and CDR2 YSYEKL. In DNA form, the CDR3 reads TGCGCCAGCAGCCAGGACGACAGGGGATTCACTGAAGCTTTCTTT. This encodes CASSQDDRGFTEAFF.

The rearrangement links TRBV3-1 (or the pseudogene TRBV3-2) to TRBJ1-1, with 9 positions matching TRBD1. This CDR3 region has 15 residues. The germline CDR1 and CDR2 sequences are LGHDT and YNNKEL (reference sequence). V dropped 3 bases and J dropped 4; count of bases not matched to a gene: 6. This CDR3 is CASSHSGTGFTEAFF. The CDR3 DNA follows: TGTGCCAGCAGCCACTCCGGGACAGGGTTCACTGAAGCTTTCTTT.

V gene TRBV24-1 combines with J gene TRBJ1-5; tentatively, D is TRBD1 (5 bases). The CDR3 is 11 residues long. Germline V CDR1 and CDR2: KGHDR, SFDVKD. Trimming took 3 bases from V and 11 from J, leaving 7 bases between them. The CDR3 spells CATSDGTSQHF. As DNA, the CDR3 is TGTGCCACCAGTGATGGGACTTCCCAGCATTTT.

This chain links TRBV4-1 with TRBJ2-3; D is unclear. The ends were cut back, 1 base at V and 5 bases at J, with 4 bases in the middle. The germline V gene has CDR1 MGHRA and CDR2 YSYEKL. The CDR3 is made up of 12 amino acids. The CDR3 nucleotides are TGCGCCAGCAGCCAAGTCTTAGATACGCAGTATTTT. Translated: CASSQVLDTQYF.